A single T cell receptor (beta chain) is shown here with its context. This entry is derived from a study of regulatory T cells in long-lasting Graves disease. Building of the TCR beta libraries involved iRepertoire HTBI primers and Arm-PCR of CDR3 regions. TCRdb independently ran MiXCR on the multiplex PCR reads; one entry per CDR3 protein. The table shows roughly 500,000 distinct CDR3 sequences, with about 13% occurring only once. With 9 bases clipped from V and 0 bases from J, the junction kept 13 bases outside the gene matches. There are 17 residues in the CDR3. Germline V gene lookup returns CDR1 KGHDR and CDR2 SFDVKD. Sample time point: newly diagnosed GD, antithyroid drugs for less than 3 months. From RNA extracted from PBMCs, the TCR library was made. These data were likewise used in another study, on T cells in Graves' hyperthyroidism and ophthalmopathy.

This chain joins TRBV24-1 and TRBJ2-4, with 7 bases lining up with TRBD1. This TCR derives from a man younger than 40 with Graves disease. This sample comprised peripheral blood mononuclear cells (PBMCs), obtained at new diagnosis, from a patient treated with antithyroid drugs. CDR3 sequence: CATPHLDRVLAKNIQYF. CDR3 DNA: TGTGCCACCCCCCACCTTGACAGGGTATTAGCCAAAAACATTCAGTACTTC.